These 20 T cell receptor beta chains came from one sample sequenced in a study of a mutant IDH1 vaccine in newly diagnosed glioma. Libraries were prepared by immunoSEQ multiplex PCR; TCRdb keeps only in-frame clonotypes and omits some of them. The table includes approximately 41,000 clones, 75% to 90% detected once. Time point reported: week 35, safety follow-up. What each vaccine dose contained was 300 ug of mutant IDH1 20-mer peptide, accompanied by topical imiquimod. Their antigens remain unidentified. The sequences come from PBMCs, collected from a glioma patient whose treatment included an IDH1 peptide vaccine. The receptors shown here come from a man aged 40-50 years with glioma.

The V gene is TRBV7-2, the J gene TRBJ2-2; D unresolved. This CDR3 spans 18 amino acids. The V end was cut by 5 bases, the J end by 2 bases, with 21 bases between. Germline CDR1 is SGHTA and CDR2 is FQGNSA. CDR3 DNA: TGTGCCAGCAGCCCGATACGTTGGATGAGGATTAACACCGGGGAGCTGTTTTTT. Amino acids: CASSPIRWMRINTGELFF.

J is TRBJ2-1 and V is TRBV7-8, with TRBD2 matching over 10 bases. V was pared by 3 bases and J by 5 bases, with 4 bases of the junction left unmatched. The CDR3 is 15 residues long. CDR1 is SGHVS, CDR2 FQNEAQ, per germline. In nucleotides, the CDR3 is TGTGCCAGCAGCTTCAGCGGGAGGGCCCACAATGAGCAGTTCTTC. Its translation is CASSFSGRAHNEQFF.

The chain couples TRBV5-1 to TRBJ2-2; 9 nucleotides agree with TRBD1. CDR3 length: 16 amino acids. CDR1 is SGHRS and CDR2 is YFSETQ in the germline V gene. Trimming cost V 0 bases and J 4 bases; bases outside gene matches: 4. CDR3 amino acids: CASSLDPGQGTGELFF. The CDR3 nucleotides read TGCGCCAGCAGCTTGGATCCGGGACAGGGCACCGGGGAGCTGTTTTTT. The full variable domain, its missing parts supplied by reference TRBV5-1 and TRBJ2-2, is KAGVTQTPRYLIKTRGQQVTLSCSPISGHRSVSWYQQTPGQGLQFLFEYFSETQRNKGNFPGRFSGRQFSNSRSEMNVSTLELGDSALYLCASSLDPGQGTGELFFGEGSRLTVL.

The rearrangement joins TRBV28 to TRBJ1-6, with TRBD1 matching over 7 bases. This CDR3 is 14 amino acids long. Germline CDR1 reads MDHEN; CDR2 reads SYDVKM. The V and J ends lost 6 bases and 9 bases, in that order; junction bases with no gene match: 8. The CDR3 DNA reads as TGTGCCAGCAGCCCAGACAGGGCAGGTTCACCCCTCCACTTT. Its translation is CASSPDRAGSPLHF. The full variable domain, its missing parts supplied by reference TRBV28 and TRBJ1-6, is DVKVTQSSRYLVKRTGEKVFLECVQDMDHENMFWYRQDPGLGLRLIYFSYDVKMKEKGDIPEGYSVSREKKERFSLILESASTNQTSMYLCASSPDRAGSPLHFGNGTRLTVT.

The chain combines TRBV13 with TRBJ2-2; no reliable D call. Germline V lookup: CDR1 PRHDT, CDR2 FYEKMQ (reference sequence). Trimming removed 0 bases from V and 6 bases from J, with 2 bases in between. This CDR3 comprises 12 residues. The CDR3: CASSLGPGELFF. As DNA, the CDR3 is TGTGCCAGCAGCTTAGGGCCCGGGGAGCTGTTTTTT. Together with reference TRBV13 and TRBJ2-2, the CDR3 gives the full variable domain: AAGVIQSPRHLIKEKRETATLKCYPIPRHDTVYWYQQGPGQDPQFLISFYEKMQSDKGSIPDRFSAQQFSDYHSELNMSSLELGDSALYFCASSLGPGELFFGEGSRLTVL.

Here the CDR3 DNA reads TGTGCCAGCAGCTTTCTCGGGCTGGGTAAGGGCGAGACCCAGTACTTC. Its protein is CASSFLGLGKGETQYF. The chain employs TRBV7-3 and TRBJ2-5; D ambiguous. There are 16 residues in the CDR3. In germline, CDR1 is SGHTA, CDR2 FQGTGA. Trimming shortened V by 3 bases and J by 5 bases, and 19 bases separated the two germline ends.

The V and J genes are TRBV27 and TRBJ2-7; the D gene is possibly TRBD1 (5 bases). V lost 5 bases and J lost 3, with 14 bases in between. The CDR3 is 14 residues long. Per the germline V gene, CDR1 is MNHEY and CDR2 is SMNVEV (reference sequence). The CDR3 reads CASSRDRLDYEQYF. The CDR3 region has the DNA TGTGCCAGCAGTCGCGACAGATTAGACTACGAGCAGTACTTC.

The CDR3 bases are TGCGCCAGCAGTCAAAAATCCCTAAGGGCTTTAGCAACTAATGAAAAACTGTTTTTT. As protein: CASSQKSLRALATNEKLFF. V usage is TRBV23-1 and J usage is TRBJ1-4; D is unresolved. TRBV23-1 is placed among ORFs of uncertain function. The CDR3 sequence is 19 residues long. V lost 2 bases to trimming and J lost 0 bases, with 19 bases between them.

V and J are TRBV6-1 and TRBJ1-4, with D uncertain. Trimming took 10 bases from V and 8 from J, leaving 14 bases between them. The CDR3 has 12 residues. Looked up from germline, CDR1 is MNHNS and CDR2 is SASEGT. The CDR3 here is CATQWVQEKLFF. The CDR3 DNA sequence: TGTGCCACTCAGTGGGTACAAGAAAAACTGTTTTTT.

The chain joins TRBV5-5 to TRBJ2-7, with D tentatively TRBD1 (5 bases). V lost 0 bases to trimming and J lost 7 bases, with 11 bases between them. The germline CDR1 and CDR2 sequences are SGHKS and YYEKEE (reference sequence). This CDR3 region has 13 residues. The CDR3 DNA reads TGTGCCAGCAGCTTGGAAAAACGGACAGAGCAGTACGTC. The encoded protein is CASSLEKRTEQYV.

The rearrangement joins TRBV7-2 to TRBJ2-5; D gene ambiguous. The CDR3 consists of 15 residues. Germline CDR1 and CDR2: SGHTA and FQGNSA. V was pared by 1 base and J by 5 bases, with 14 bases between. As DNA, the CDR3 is TGTGCCAGCAGCTTAGGTGGCAGGCCGGAGGAGACCCAGTACTTC. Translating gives CASSLGGRPEETQYF. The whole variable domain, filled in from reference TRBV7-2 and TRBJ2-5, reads GAGVSQSPSNKVTEKGKDVELRCDPISGHTALYWYRQSLGQGLEFLIYFQGNSAPDKSGLPSDRFSAERTGGSVSTLTIQRTQQEDSAVYLCASSLGGRPEETQYFGPGTRLLVL.

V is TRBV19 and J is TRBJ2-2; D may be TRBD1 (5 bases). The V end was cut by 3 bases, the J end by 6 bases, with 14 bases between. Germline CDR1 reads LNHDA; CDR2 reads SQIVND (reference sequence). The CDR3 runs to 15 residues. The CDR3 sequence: CASSIGRVQPGELFF. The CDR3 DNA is TGTGCCAGTAGTATTGGCAGGGTGCAACCCGGGGAGCTGTTTTTT.

CDR3 sequence reads: CASSLGGRSSYNEQFF. The CDR3 coding sequence is TGCGCCAGCAGCTTGGGAGGCAGGAGCTCCTACAATGAGCAGTTCTTC. The chain recombines TRBV5-1 with TRBJ2-1; D remains unclear. Germline CDR1 SGHRS, CDR2 YFSETQ. Between the trimmed V and J ends, which lost 0 bases and 0 bases, there was a span of 10 bases. The CDR3 covers 16 residues.

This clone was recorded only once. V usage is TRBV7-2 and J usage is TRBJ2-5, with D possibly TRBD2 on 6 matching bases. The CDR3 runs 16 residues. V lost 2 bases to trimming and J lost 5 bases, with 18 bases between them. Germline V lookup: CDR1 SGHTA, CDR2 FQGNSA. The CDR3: CASSLSIPGEGETQYF. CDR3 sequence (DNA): TGTGCCAGCAGCTTATCTATCCCGGGGGAAGGGGAGACCCAGTACTTC.

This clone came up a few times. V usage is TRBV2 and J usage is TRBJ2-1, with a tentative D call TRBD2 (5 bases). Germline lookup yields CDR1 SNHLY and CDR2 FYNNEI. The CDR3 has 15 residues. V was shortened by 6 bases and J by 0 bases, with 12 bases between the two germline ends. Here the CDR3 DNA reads TGTGCCAGCAGATCTCTAGCAAGCTCCTACAATGAGCAGTTCTTC. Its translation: CASRSLASSYNEQFF. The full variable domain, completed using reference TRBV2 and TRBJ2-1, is EPEVTQTPSHQVTQMGQEVILRCVPISNHLYFYWYRQILGQKVEFLVSFYNNEISEKSEIFDDQFSVERPDGSNFTLKIRSTKLEDSAMYFCASRSLASSYNEQFFGPGTRLTVL.

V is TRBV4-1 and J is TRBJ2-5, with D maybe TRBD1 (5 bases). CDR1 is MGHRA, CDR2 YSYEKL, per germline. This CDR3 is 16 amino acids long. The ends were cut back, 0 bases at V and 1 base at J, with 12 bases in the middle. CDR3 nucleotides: TGCGCCAGCAGCCAAGAGCCAGGGTTAATCCAAGAGACCCAGTACTTC. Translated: CASSQEPGLIQETQYF.

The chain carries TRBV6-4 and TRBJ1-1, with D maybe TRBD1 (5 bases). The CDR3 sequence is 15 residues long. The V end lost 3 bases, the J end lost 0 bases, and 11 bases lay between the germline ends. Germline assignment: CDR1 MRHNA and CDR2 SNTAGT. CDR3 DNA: TGTGCCAGCAGTGAAGAGTGGGGGATGAACACTGAAGCTTTCTTT. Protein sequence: CASSEEWGMNTEAFF.

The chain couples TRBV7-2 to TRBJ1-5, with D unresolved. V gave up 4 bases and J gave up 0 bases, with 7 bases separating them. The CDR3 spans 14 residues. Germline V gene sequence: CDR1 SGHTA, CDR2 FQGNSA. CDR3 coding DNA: TGTGCCAGCAGCTCCTCGAATAGCAATCAGCCCCAGCATTTT. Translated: CASSSSNSNQPQHF.

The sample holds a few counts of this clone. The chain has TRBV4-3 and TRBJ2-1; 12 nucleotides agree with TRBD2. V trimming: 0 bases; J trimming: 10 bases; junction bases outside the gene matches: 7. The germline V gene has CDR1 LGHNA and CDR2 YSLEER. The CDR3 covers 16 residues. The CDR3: CASSQELAGGFGEQFF. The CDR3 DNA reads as TGCGCCAGCAGCCAAGAGCTAGCGGGAGGGTTTGGGGAGCAGTTCTTC.

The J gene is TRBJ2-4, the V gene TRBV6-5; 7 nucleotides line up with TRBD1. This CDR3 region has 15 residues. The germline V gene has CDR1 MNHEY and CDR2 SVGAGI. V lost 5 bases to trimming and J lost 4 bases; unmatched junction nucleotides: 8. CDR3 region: CASSPLGQAKNIQYF. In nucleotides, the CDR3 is TGTGCCAGCAGTCCGCTCGGACAGGCAAAAAACATTCAGTACTTC.